This T cell receptor (beta chain) was captured in a study of cytomegalovirus exposure and HLA in healthy donors. About the research overall: Most genotyped donors, 75% to 85% of some 400, had Caucasian-associated genetic ancestry.

With 60 Vbeta and 13 Jbeta primers, the PCR was carried out. Clones were read by immunoSEQ multiplex PCR, and TCRdb kept only the in-frame ones, dropping some. The profile shows 60,000 to 90,000 clones, 70% of them singletons. Study results and caveats: In vitro assays verified that three CMV-associated chains recognized CMV antigens specifically. The study recorded 160 or so TCR beta chains that were cytomegalovirus-associated.

The CDR3 has 12 residues. V lost 0 bases, J lost 4 bases, and 4 bases lay in between. Germline-derived CDR1 and CDR2 are SGDLS and YYNGEE. This clone was detected once. Antigen specificity is unknown. This receptor was obtained from a woman in her forties or fifties in good health and CMV-seropositive. Sequenced: PBMCs. The chain combines TRBV9 with TRBJ1-2; D call uncertain. The CDR3 region has the DNA TGTGCCAGCAGCGTAGACAGCTATGGCTACACCTTC. Amino acids: CASSVDSYGYTF. The complete variable domain, with remaining parts taken from reference TRBV9 and TRBJ1-2, reads DSGVTQTPKHLITATGQRVTLRCSPRSGDLSVYWYQQSLDQGLQFLIQYYNGEERAKGNILERFSAQQFPDLHSELNLSSLELGDSALYFCASSVDSYGYTFGSGTRLTVV.